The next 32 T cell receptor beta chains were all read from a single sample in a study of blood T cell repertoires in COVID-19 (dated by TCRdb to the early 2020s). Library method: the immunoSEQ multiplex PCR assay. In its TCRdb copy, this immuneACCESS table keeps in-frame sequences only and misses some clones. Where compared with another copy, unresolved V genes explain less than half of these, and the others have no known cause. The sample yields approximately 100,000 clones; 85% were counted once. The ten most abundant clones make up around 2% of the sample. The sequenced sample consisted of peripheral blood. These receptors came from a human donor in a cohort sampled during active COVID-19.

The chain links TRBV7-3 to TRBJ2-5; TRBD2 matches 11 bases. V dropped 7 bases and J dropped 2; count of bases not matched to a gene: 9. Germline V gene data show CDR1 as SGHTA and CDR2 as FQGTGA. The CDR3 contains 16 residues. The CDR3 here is CASILRTSGFQETQYF. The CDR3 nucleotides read TGTGCCAGCATCCTCCGGACTAGCGGGTTTCAAGAGACCCAGTACTTC.

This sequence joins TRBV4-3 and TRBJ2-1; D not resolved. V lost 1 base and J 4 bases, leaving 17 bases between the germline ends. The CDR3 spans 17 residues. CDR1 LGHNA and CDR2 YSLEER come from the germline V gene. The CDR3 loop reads CASSQVSQAEPYNEQFF. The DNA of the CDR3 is TGCGCCAGCAGCCAAGTCTCTCAGGCAGAACCTTACAATGAGCAGTTCTTC.

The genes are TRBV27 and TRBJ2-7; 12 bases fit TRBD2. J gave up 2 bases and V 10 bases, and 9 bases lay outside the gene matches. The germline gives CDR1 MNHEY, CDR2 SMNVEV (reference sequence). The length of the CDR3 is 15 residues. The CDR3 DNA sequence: TGTGCCACCAAAATAGGACTAGCGGGGACCTACGAGCAGTACTTC. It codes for CATKIGLAGTYEQYF.

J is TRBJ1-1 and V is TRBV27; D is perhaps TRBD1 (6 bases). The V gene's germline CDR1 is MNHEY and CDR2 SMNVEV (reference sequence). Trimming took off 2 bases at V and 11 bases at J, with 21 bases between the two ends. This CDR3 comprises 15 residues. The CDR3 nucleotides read TGTGCCAGCAGTTTAAGTCCACAGGGTCGAGAGTTGGCTTTCTTT. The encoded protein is CASSLSPQGRELAFF.

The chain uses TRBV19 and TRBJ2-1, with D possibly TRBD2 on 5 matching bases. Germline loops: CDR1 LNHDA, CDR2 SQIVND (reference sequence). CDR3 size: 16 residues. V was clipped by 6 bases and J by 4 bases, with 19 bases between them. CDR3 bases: TGTGCCAGTAGCGACCTGCTAGGATCGGGGTACAATGAGCAGTTCTTC. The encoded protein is CASSDLLGSGYNEQFF.

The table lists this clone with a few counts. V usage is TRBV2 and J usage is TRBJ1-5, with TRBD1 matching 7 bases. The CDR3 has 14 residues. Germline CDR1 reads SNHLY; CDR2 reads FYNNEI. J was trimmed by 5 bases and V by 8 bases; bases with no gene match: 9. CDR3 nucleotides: TGTGCCAGCGGATTTAGGGGGCGCGATCAGCCCCAGCATTTT. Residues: CASGFRGRDQPQHF. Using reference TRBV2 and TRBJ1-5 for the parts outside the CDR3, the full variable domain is EPEVTQTPSHQVTQMGQEVILRCVPISNHLYFYWYRQILGQKVEFLVSFYNNEISEKSEIFDDQFSVERPDGSNFTLKIRSTKLEDSAMYFCASGFRGRDQPQHFGDGTRLSIL.

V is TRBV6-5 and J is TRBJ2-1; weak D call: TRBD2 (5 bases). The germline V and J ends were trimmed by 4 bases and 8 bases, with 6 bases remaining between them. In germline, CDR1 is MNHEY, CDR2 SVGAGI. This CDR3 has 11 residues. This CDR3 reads CASSSGYEQFF. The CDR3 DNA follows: TGTGCCAGCAGTTCGGGGTATGAGCAGTTCTTC.

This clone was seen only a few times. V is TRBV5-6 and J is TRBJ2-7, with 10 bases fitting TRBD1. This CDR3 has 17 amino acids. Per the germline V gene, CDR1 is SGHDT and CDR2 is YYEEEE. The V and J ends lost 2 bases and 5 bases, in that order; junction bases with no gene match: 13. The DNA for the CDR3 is TGTGCCAGCAGCTTAATTCCGGGACAGGGGAGAGTCGACGAGCAGTACTTC. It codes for CASSLIPGQGRVDEQYF. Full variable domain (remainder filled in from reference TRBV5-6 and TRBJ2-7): DAGVTQSPTHLIKTRGQQVTLRCSPKSGHDTVSWYQQALGQGPQFIFQYYEEEERQRGNFPDRFSGHQFPNYSSELNVNALLLGDSALYLCASSLIPGQGRVDEQYFGPGTRLTVT.

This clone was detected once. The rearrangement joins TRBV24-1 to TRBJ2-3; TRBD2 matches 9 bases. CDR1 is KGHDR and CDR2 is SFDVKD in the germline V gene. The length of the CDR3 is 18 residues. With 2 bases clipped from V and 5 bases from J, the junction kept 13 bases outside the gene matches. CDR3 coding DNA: TGTGCCACCAGTGATTCGGGCGGGGGGGCAGGTCTTGGAGATACGCAGTATTTT. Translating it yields CATSDSGGGAGLGDTQYF.

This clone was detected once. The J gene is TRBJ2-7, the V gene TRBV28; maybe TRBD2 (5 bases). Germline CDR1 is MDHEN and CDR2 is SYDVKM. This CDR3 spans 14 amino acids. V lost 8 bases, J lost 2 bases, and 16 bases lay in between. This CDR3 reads CASSLAQRAYEQYF. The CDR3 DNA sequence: TGTGCCAGCTCTTTAGCGCAGCGAGCCTACGAGCAGTACTTC.

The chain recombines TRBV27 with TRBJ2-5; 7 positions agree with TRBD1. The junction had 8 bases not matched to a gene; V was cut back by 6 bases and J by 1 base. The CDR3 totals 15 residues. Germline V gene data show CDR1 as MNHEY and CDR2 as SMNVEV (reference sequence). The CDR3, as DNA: TGTGCCAGCAGCCGCCGACAGGGCCGCCAAGAGACCCAGTACTTC. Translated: CASSRRQGRQETQYF.

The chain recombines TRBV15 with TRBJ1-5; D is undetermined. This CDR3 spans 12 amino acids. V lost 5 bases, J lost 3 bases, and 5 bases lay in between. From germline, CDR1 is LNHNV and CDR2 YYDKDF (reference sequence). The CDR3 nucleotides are TGTGCCACCAGCGTAAACAATCAGCCCCAGCATTTT. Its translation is CATSVNNQPQHF.

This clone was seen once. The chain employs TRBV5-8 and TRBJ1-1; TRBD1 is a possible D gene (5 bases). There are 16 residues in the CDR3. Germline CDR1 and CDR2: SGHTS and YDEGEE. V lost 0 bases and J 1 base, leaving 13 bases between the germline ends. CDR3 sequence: CASSLAFGGGNTEAFF. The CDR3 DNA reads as TGTGCCAGCAGCTTGGCCTTCGGGGGAGGGAACACTGAAGCTTTCTTT.

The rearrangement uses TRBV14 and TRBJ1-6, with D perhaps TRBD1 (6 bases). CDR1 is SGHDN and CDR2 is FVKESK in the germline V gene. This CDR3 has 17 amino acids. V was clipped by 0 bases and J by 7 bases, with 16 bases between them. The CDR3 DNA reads TGTGCCAGCAGCCAAGATAGGGGCGGGGGCCGGAATTCACCCCTCCACTTT. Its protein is CASSQDRGGGRNSPLHF.

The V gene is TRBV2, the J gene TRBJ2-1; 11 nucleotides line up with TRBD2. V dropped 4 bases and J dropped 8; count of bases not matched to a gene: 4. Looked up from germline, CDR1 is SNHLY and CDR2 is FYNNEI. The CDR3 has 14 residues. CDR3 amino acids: CASSVTSGGDEQFF. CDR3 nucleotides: TGTGCCAGCAGTGTAACTAGCGGGGGCGATGAGCAGTTCTTC.

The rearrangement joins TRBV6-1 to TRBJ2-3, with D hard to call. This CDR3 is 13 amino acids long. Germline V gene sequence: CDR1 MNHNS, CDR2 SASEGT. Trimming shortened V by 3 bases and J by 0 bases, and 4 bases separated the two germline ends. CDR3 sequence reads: CASSEGSTDTQYF. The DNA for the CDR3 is TGTGCCAGCAGTGAGGGCAGCACAGATACGCAGTATTTT.

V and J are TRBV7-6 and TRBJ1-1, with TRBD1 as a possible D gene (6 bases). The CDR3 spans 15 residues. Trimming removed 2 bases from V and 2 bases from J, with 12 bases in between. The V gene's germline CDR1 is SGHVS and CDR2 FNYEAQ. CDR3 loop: CASSLTYRDNTEAFF. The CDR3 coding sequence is TGTGCCAGCAGCTTAACGTACAGGGATAACACTGAAGCTTTCTTT. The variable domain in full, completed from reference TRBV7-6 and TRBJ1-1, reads GAGVSQSPRYKVTKRGQDVALRCDPISGHVSLYWYRQALGQGPEFLTYFNYEAQQDKSGLPNDRFSAERPEGSISTLTIQRTEQRDSAMYRCASSLTYRDNTEAFFGQGTRLTVV.

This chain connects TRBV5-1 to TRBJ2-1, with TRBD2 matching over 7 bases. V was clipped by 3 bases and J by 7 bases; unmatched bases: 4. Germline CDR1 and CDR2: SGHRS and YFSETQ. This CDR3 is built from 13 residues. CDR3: CASSWGGLNEQFF. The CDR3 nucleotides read TGCGCCAGCAGCTGGGGGGGTCTTAATGAGCAGTTCTTC.

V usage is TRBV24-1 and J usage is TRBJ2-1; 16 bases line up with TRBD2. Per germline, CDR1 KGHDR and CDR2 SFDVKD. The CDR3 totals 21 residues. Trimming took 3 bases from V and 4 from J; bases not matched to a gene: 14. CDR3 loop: CATSDPLPGLAGGITYNEQFF. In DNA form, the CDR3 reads TGTGCCACCAGTGATCCCCTTCCGGGACTAGCGGGAGGGATAACTTACAATGAGCAGTTCTTC.

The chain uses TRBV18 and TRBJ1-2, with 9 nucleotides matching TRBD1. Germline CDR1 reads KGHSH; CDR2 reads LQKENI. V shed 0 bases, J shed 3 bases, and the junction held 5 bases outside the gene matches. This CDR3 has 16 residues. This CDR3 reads CASSPPTGGVDYGYTF. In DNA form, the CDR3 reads TGTGCCAGCTCACCACCGACAGGGGGAGTGGACTATGGCTACACCTTC.

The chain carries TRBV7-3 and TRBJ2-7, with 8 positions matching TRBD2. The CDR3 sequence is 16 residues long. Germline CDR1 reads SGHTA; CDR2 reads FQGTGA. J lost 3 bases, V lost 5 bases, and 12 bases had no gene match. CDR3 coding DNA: TGTGCCAGCAGCCCCCAAAGGACTAGCTCCATCTACGAGCAGTACTTC. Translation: CASSPQRTSSIYEQYF.

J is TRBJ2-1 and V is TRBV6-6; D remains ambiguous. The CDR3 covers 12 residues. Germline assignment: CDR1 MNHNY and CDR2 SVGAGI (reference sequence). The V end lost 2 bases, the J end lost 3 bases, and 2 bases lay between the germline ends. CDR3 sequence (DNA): TGTGCCAGCAGTTACCGCTACAATGAGCAGTTCTTC. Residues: CASSYRYNEQFF.

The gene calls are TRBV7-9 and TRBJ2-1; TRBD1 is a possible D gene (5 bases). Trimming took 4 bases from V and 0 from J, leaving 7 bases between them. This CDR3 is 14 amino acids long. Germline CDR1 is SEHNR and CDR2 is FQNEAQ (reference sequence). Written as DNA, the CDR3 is TGTGCCAGCAGCTGGACATTCTCCTACAATGAGCAGTTCTTC. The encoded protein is CASSWTFSYNEQFF.

For the CDR3, the DNA is TGTGCCAGCAGCCCGTCCTCGACAGGCTACAATGAGCAGTTCTTC. Translating gives CASSPSSTGYNEQFF. V and J are TRBV9 and TRBJ2-1, with a possible D match to TRBD1 (6 bases). The V gene lost 4 bases and the J gene lost 3 bases, with 14 bases spanning the gap. CDR1 is SGDLS and CDR2 is YYNGEE in the germline V gene. There are 15 residues in the CDR3.

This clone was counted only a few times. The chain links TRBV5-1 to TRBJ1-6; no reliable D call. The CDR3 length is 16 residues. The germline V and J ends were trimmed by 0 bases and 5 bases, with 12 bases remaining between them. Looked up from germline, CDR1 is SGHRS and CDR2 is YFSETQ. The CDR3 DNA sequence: TGCGCCAGCAGCTTGGAACGTGGAGGGAATAATTCACCCCTCCACTTT. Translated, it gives CASSLERGGNNSPLHF.

The CDR3 DNA reads TGTGCCAGTAGTAGACTTACTACCGGGGAGCTGTTTTTT. Encoded protein: CASSRLTTGELFF. The V gene is TRBV19, the J gene TRBJ2-2; D not resolved. The CDR3 is made up of 13 amino acids. Trimming pared 4 bases from V and 5 bases from J, leaving 8 bases between. Per germline, CDR1 LNHDA and CDR2 SQIVND (reference sequence).

CDR3 sequence: CASNSGGDTQYF. CDR3 coding DNA: TGTGCCAGCAACTCAGGCGGGGATACGCAGTATTTT. The chain joins TRBV7-2 to TRBJ2-3, with D tentatively TRBD2 (5 bases). The germline V gene encodes CDR1 SGHTA and CDR2 FQGNSA. CDR3 length: 12 amino acids. With 7 bases removed from V and 6 bases from J, the gap between germline ends came to 11 bases.

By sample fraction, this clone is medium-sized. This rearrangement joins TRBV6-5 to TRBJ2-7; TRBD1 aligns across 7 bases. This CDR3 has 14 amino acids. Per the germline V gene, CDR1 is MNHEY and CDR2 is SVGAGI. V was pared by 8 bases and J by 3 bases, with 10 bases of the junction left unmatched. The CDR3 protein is CASLNRGLGYEQYF. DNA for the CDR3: TGTGCCAGCCTAAACAGGGGTTTAGGCTACGAGCAGTACTTC.

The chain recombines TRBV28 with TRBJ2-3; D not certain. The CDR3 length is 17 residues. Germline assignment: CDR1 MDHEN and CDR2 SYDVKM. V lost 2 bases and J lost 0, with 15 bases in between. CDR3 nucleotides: TGTGCCAGCAGTTTAGGTAACCAAGCCGCGAGCACAGATACGCAGTATTTT. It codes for CASSLGNQAASTDTQYF.

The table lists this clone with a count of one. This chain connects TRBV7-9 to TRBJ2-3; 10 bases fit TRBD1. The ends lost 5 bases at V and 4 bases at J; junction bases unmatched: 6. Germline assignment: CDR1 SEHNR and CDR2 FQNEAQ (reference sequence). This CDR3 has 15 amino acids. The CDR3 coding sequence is TGTGCCAGCAGCGGCCGGACAGGGGGTGCAGATACGCAGTATTTT. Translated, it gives CASSGRTGGADTQYF.

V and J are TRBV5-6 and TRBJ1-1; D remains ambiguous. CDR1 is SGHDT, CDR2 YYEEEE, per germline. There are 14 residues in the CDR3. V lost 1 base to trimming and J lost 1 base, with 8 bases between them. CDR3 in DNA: TGTGCCAGCAGCTTGTTAGACACGAACACTGAAGCTTTCTTT. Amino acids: CASSLLDTNTEAFF.

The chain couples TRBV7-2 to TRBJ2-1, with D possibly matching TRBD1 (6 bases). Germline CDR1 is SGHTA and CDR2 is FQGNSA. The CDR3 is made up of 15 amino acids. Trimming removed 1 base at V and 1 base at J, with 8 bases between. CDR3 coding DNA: TGTGCCAGCAGCTTAGACAGGGCTTCCTACAATGAGCAGTTCTTC. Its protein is CASSLDRASYNEQFF. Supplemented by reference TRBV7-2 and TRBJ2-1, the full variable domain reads GAGVSQSPSNKVTEKGKDVELRCDPISGHTALYWYRQSLGQGLEFLIYFQGNSAPDKSGLPSDRFSAERTGGSVSTLTIQRTQQEDSAVYLCASSLDRASYNEQFFGPGTRLTVL.